This T cell receptor beta chain originates from a study of blood T cell repertoires in COVID-19. Study background: Specimens from acute and convalescent COVID-19 originated in the United States, Italy and Spain. From T cells, B-cell-depleted T cells, or PBMCs came the material, which was cDNA or gDNA.

The CDR3 runs 14 residues. Trimming left V 5 bases short and J 2 bases short, with 12 bases between. Germline loops: CDR1 KGHSH, CDR2 LQKENI. Profiled with immunoSEQ multiplex PCR; TCRdb holds only in-frame clones, not every one. The data show 79,000 or so clones, 70% to 90% seen once. In Seattle, patients joined the study during active infection and were tracked longitudinally. Sequencing used peripheral blood. J is TRBJ2-5 and V is TRBV18; possibly TRBD2 for D (5 bases). The sequence was obtained from a man between 60 and 70 years old with COVID-19, enrolled during active disease. CDR3 nucleotides: TGTGCCAGCTCAACCGACACGGGGCAAGAGACCCAGTACTTC. Translating gives CASSTDTGQETQYF.